This TCR beta chain was found in a study of T cell clones after liver transplantation. At the level of the study: Three of the eight recipients were HCV-positive; the rest had non-autoimmune, non-viral transplant indications. Samples came pre-transplant, pre-randomization before withdrawal, and post-randomization after withdrawal ended.

V was cut by 2 bases and J by 3 bases, with 14 bases left in between. CDR1 and CDR2 (germline): KGHSH, LQKENI. This CDR3 comprises 16 residues. Repertoires were generated with immunoSEQ multiplex PCR, while TCRdb's copy carries only in-frame clones and drops some. The table records roughly 55,000 clones, 65% to 80% of them present only once. The clonotype was recovered from a human patient who received a liver transplant. Some T cells may originate from the graft donor. The sample here was CD4+ T cells from blood, taken approximately 54 months after liver transplant. V is TRBV18 and J is TRBJ1-5; tentative D call: TRBD1 (6 bases). This CDR3 is CASSPKGEQINQPQHF. The CDR3 nucleotides read TGTGCCAGCTCACCAAAGGGGGAACAGATCAATCAGCCCCAGCATTTT.